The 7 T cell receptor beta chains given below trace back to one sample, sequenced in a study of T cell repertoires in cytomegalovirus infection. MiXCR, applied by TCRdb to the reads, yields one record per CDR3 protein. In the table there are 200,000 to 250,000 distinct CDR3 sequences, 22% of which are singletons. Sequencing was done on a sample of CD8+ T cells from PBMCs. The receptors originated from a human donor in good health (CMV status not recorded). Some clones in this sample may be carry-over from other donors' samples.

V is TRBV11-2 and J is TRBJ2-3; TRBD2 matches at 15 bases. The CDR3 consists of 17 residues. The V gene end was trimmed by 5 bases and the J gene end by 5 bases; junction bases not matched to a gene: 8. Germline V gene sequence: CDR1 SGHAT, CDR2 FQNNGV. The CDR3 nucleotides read TGTGCCAGCAGCCCCTGGACTAGCGGGGGGGCCGGAGATACGCAGTATTTT. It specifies CASSPWTSGGAGDTQYF. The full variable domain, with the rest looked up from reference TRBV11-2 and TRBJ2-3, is EAGVAQSPRYKIIEKRQSVAFWCNPISGHATLYWYQQILGQGPKLLIQFQNNGVVDDSQLPKDRFSAERLKGVDSTLKIQPAKLEDSAVYLCASSPWTSGGAGDTQYFGPGTRLTVL.

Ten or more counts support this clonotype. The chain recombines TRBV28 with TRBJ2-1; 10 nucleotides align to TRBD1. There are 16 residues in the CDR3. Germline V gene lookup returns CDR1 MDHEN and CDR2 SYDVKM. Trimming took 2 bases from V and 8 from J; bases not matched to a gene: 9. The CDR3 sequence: CASSLKPGQGIDEQFF. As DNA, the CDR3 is TGTGCCAGCAGTTTAAAGCCGGGACAGGGGATAGATGAGCAGTTCTTC.

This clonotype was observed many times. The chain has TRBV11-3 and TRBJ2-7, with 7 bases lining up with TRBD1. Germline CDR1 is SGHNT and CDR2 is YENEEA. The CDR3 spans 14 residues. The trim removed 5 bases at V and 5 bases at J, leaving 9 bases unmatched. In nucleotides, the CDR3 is TGTGCCAGCAGCCCCCAGGGGGAAGGTGACGAGCAGTACTTC. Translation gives CASSPQGEGDEQYF.

The CDR3 is CASSLMSATGELFF. CDR3 coding DNA: TGTGCCAGCAGTTTAATGAGTGCCACCGGGGAGCTGTTTTTT. The rearrangement links TRBV28 to TRBJ2-2; D gene unclear. Germline V gene sequence: CDR1 MDHEN, CDR2 SYDVKM. CDR3 size: 14 residues. The V and J ends lost 2 bases and 4 bases respectively, with 8 bases between them.

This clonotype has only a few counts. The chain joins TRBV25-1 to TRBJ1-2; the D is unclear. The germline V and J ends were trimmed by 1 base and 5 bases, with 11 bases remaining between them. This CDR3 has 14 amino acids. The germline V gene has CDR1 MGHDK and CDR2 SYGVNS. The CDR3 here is CASSELLDGYGYTF. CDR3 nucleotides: TGTGCCAGCAGTGAATTATTGGACGGTTATGGCTACACCTTC.

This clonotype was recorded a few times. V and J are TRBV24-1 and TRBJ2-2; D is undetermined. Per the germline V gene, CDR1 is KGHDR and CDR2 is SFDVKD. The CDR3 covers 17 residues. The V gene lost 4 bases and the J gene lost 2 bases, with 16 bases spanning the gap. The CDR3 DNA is TGTGCCACCAGTGAGGGCAGGATGAGGCAAAACACCGGGGAGCTGTTTTTT. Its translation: CATSEGRMRQNTGELFF.

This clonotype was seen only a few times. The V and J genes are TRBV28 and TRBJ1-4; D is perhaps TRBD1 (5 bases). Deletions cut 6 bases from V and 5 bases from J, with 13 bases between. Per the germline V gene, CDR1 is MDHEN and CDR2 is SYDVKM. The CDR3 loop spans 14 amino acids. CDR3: CASSPAGGNEKLFF. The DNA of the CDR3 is TGTGCCAGCAGCCCCGCGGGGGGGAATGAAAAACTGTTTTTT.